A single sample is the source of the 26 T cell receptor beta chains below, sequenced in a study of blood T cell repertoires in COVID-19. The table came from immunoSEQ multiplex PCR; TCRdb's copy has only in-frame clones and leaves some out. Seen here are a few hundred thousand clones, around 86% observed once, and the top ten hold roughly 7.1%. The sequenced sample was PBMCs or T cells enriched from blood (not recorded which). These receptors came from a young man in a cohort exposed to, infected with or recovered from COVID-19 (not recorded which).

The chain couples TRBV9 to TRBJ2-1, with 10 bases lining up with TRBD2. Trimming took 7 bases from V and 8 from J; bases not matched to a gene: 12. There are 15 residues in the CDR3. Germline V gene sequence: CDR1 SGDLS, CDR2 YYNGEE. In nucleotides, the CDR3 is TGTGCCAGCGGGCGGCTAGCGGGAGTCGGACATGAGCAGTTCTTC. Protein sequence: CASGRLAGVGHEQFF.

Points on this clone: The junction departs from the called germline gene at one end, perhaps through a read error. This rearrangement joins TRBV7-7 to TRBJ2-3, with D unresolved. Germline V gene data show CDR1 as SSHAT and CDR2 as FNYEAQ (reference sequence). The CDR3 runs 15 residues. The CDR3 sequence: CASSPSSSTTDTQYF. The DNA for the CDR3 is TGTGCTAGCAGTCCTAGTTCTTCTACCACAGATACGCAGTATTTT. The full variable domain, with the rest looked up from reference TRBV7-7 and TRBJ2-3, is GAGVSQSPRYKVTKRGQDVTLRCDPISSHATLYWYQQALGQGPEFLTYFNYEAQPDKSGLPSDRFSAERPEGSISTLTIQRTEQRDSAMYRCASSPSSSTTDTQYFGPGTRLTVL.

The rearrangement joins TRBV27 to TRBJ2-7; maybe TRBD2 (5 bases). CDR1 is MNHEY, CDR2 SMNVEV, per germline (reference sequence). This CDR3 has 14 residues. V gave up 2 bases and J gave up 0 bases, with 8 bases separating them. The CDR3 coding sequence is TGTGCCAGCAGTTTAAAGAGGGTCTCCTACGAGCAGTACTTC. It yields the protein CASSLKRVSYEQYF.

This chain joins TRBV6-5 and TRBJ1-3, with a tentative D call TRBD1 (5 bases). The germline gives CDR1 MNHEY, CDR2 SVGAGI. With 2 bases removed from V and 4 bases from J, the gap between germline ends came to 9 bases. The CDR3 sequence is 14 residues long. Here the CDR3 reads CASSYGGTGNTIYF. CDR3 nucleotide sequence: TGTGCCAGCAGTTACGGCGGGACCGGAAACACCATATATTTT.

This rearrangement joins TRBV7-5 to TRBJ1-5; the D call TRBD1 from the table was never checked on the DNA. TRBV7-5 corresponds to a pseudogene. This CDR3 comprises 15 residues. CDR3 bases: TGTGCCAGAAGCTTAGCTGGGGGCAACAATCAGCCCCAGCATTTT. Translating gives CARSLAGGNNQPQHF.

The rearrangement links TRBV6-1 to TRBJ2-7; D might be TRBD2 (6 bases). The germline V gene has CDR1 MNHNS and CDR2 SASEGT. This CDR3 spans 16 amino acids. Trimming removed 4 bases at V and 7 bases at J, with 23 bases between. For the CDR3, the DNA is TGTGCCAGCAGTGGGCGGGGTCAGGGATCCTCGGGGGAGCAGTACTTC. Translating gives CASSGRGQGSSGEQYF.

The chain recombines TRBV6-6 with TRBJ2-7; 7 bases fit TRBD1. The CDR3 spans 16 residues. The germline V gene encodes CDR1 MNHNY and CDR2 SVGAGI (reference sequence). The V and J ends lost 0 bases and 5 bases, in that order; junction bases with no gene match: 10. The CDR3 bases are TGTGCCAGCAGTTACTCCGCCGTGGGACAGCTGAACGAGCAGTACTTC. Protein sequence: CASSYSAVGQLNEQYF.

The rearrangement uses TRBV5-1 and TRBJ1-1, with 7 bases that match TRBD1. This CDR3 region has 17 residues. Trimming took 4 bases from V and 4 from J; bases not matched to a gene: 16. Germline values: CDR1 SGHRS, CDR2 YFSETQ. The CDR3 spells CASSLIRPTSGGTEAFF. The DNA of the CDR3 is TGCGCCAGCAGCCTCATCAGACCCACCTCAGGGGGCACTGAAGCTTTCTTT.

This clone was counted once. A junction boundary mismatches the germline segment, possibly from a read error. The chain couples TRBV20-1 to TRBJ2-3; possibly TRBD2 for D (5 bases). The CDR3 is 11 amino acids. Per germline, CDR1 DFQATT and CDR2 SNEGSKA (reference sequence). The CDR3 DNA follows: TGCAGTGCTCGTCTGCTGAGCGGAACACAATTT. Protein sequence: CSARLLSGTQF.

The V and J genes are TRBV7-8 and TRBJ2-7, with D possibly TRBD2 on 5 matching bases. The germline V gene has CDR1 SGHVS and CDR2 FQNEAQ. Trimming removed 3 bases at V and 3 bases at J, with 18 bases between. The CDR3 sequence is 16 residues long. In nucleotides, the CDR3 is TGTGCCAGCAGCTTCTCAGAGGGCGCAGTGATCTACGAGCAGTACTTC. Translation gives CASSFSEGAVIYEQYF.

Here the CDR3 DNA reads TGTGCCAGCAGTTACCAGGGCGGACCGAATGAAGCTTTCTTT. Residues: CASSYQGGPNEAFF. The rearrangement joins TRBV6-5 to TRBJ1-1; tentative D call: TRBD1 (5 bases). The V end lost 2 bases, the J end lost 7 bases, and 14 bases lay between the germline ends. The CDR3 is 14 amino acids. Germline assignment: CDR1 MNHEY and CDR2 SVGAGI.

The J gene is TRBJ1-2, the V gene TRBV19; 8 bases match TRBD1. V dropped 5 bases and J dropped 3; count of bases not matched to a gene: 5. Germline V gene data show CDR1 as LNHDA and CDR2 as SQIVND (reference sequence). The CDR3 extends over 14 amino acids. In DNA, the CDR3 is TGTGCCAGTAGTTCATGGGACAGGTACTATGGCTACACCTTC. Encoded protein: CASSSWDRYYGYTF.

The chain uses TRBV2 and TRBJ2-3; D is unresolved. The V gene's germline CDR1 is SNHLY and CDR2 FYNNEI. Between the trimmed V and J ends, which lost 6 bases and 2 bases, there was a span of 3 bases. The CDR3 spans 11 residues. The CDR3: CASRYTDTQYF. CDR3 nucleotide sequence: TGTGCCAGCAGGTACACAGATACGCAGTATTTT.

This sequence joins TRBV13 and TRBJ2-3, with D possibly matching TRBD2 (6 bases). The CDR3 totals 16 residues. Germline V gene lookup returns CDR1 PRHDT and CDR2 FYEKMQ (reference sequence). The ends were cut back, 4 bases at V and 6 bases at J, with 20 bases in the middle. Here the CDR3 DNA reads TGTGCCAGCAGCTCGTCCGATAGCGGCAAATACGATACGCAGTATTTT. Protein: CASSSSDSGKYDTQYF. The full variable domain, in which reference TRBV13 and TRBJ2-3 provide the parts outside the CDR3, is AAGVIQSPRHLIKEKRETATLKCYPIPRHDTVYWYQQGPGQDPQFLISFYEKMQSDKGSIPDRFSAQQFSDYHSELNMSSLELGDSALYFCASSSSDSGKYDTQYFGPGTRLTVL.

This clone was seen a single time. The V gene is TRBV28, the J gene TRBJ2-2, with 9 bases fitting TRBD1. CDR1 MDHEN and CDR2 SYDVKM come from the germline V gene. Trimming took 6 bases from V and 4 from J; bases not matched to a gene: 9. The CDR3 runs to 16 residues. CDR3 nucleotide sequence: TGTGCCAGCAGCTTTTACAGGGGGCAGGGCACCGGGGAGCTGTTTTTT. Encoded protein: CASSFYRGQGTGELFF. Supplemented by reference TRBV28 and TRBJ2-2, the full variable domain reads DVKVTQSSRYLVKRTGEKVFLECVQDMDHENMFWYRQDPGLGLRLIYFSYDVKMKEKGDIPEGYSVSREKKERFSLILESASTNQTSMYLCASSFYRGQGTGELFFGEGSRLTVL.

This chain connects TRBV28 to TRBJ2-3, with 7 positions matching TRBD1. The CDR3 is made up of 14 amino acids. Germline CDR1 reads MDHEN; CDR2 reads SYDVKM. Trimming cost V 7 bases and J 3 bases; bases outside gene matches: 7. The CDR3 sequence is CASTRDSRTDTQYF. The CDR3 DNA reads TGTGCCAGCACTCGGGACAGCCGAACAGATACGCAGTATTTT.

The CDR3 is CATSDAGPYFTGELFF. DNA of the CDR3: TGTGCCACCAGTGATGCGGGTCCCTACTTCACCGGGGAGCTGTTTTTT. The gene calls are TRBV24-1 and TRBJ2-2; D might be TRBD2 (5 bases). Trimming stripped 3 bases from V and 4 bases from J, with 14 bases between. The CDR3 extends over 16 amino acids. Per germline, CDR1 KGHDR and CDR2 SFDVKD.

This clone was observed a single time. The genes are TRBV11-1 and TRBJ1-1; TRBD1 matches at 7 bases. The CDR3 contains 14 residues. Losses at the gene ends were 4 bases for V and 2 bases for J; bases not matched to a gene: 4. Germline-derived CDR1 and CDR2 are SGHAT and FQDESV (reference sequence). Here the CDR3 reads CASSSTGANTEAFF. DNA of the CDR3: TGTGCCAGCAGCTCAACAGGGGCAAACACTGAAGCTTTCTTT.

The chain joins TRBV27 to TRBJ1-5; 12 nucleotides agree with TRBD1. V lost 6 bases to trimming and J lost 2 bases; unmatched junction nucleotides: 11. CDR1 MNHEY and CDR2 SMNVEV come from the germline V gene (reference sequence). This CDR3 contains 18 residues. DNA for the CDR3: TGTGCCAGCAGCCGAGGGACAGGGGGCTTTTATGGCAATCAGCCCCAGCATTTT. The encoded protein is CASSRGTGGFYGNQPQHF.

The chain joins TRBV19 to TRBJ2-7; 13 bases fit TRBD2. Germline V CDR1 and CDR2: LNHDA, SQIVND (reference sequence). Losses at the gene ends were 6 bases for V and 4 bases for J; bases not matched to a gene: 6. This CDR3 has 15 amino acids. CDR3 protein: CASRLGTSGTYEQYF. The CDR3 DNA sequence: TGTGCCAGTAGACTTGGGACTAGCGGGACGTACGAGCAGTACTTC.

The rearrangement joins TRBV3-1 (or the pseudogene TRBV3-2) to TRBJ2-3, with 9 nucleotides matching TRBD2. This CDR3 region has 19 residues. Unmatched junction bases numbered 16, after V lost 3 bases and J lost 3 bases. Germline CDR1 is LGHDT and CDR2 is YNNKEL (reference sequence). CDR3: CASSQEYDNGSGRTDTQYF. CDR3 coding DNA: TGTGCCAGCAGCCAGGAATACGATAATGGTAGCGGGAGAACAGATACGCAGTATTTT.

CDR3 nucleotides: TGTGCCAGCAGCTTAAACAGATTGAACACTGAAGCTTTCTTT. It translates to CASSLNRLNTEAFF. The J gene is TRBJ1-1, the V gene TRBV11-2; D unclear. There are 14 residues in the CDR3. V gave up 2 bases and J gave up 0 bases, with 7 bases separating them. Germline values: CDR1 SGHAT, CDR2 FQNNGV. Based on the CDR3 plus reference TRBV11-2 and TRBJ1-1, the full variable domain is EAGVAQSPRYKIIEKRQSVAFWCNPISGHATLYWYQQILGQGPKLLIQFQNNGVVDDSQLPKDRFSAERLKGVDSTLKIQPAKLEDSAVYLCASSLNRLNTEAFFGQGTRLTVV.

V is TRBV5-1 and J is TRBJ1-6; D gene uncertain. The length of the CDR3 is 16 residues. CDR1 and CDR2 (germline): SGHRS, YFSETQ. V lost 0 bases and J 0 bases, leaving 7 bases between the germline ends. The CDR3 DNA reads as TGCGCCAGCAGCTTGGGTGGGAGCTCCTATAATTCACCCCTCCACTTT. Its translation is CASSLGGSSYNSPLHF.

The V and J genes are TRBV9 and TRBJ2-7; 12 positions match TRBD1. Germline-derived CDR1 and CDR2 are SGDLS and YYNGEE. V was pared by 0 bases and J by 5 bases, with 3 bases of the junction left unmatched. CDR3 length: 15 amino acids. CDR3 nucleotides: TGTGCCAGCAGCGTAGGGGGACAGGGGGCACACGAGCAGTACTTC. The encoded protein is CASSVGGQGAHEQYF.

This clone appeared a few times. The chain joins TRBV5-1 to TRBJ2-6; the D is unclear. Germline assignment: CDR1 SGHRS and CDR2 YFSETQ. V gave up 0 bases and J gave up 0 bases, with 10 bases separating them. There are 17 residues in the CDR3. For the CDR3, the DNA is TGCGCCAGCAGCTTGGTCATTTTGCGCTCTGGGGCCAACGTCCTGACTTTC. It encodes CASSLVILRSGANVLTF.

The CDR3 protein is CASSGQGNTGELFF. CDR3 nucleotide sequence: TGTGCCAGCAGCGGGCAGGGGAACACCGGGGAGCTGTTTTTT. This chain connects TRBV5-4 to TRBJ2-2; D may be TRBD1 (5 bases). Trimming pared 4 bases from V and 1 base from J, leaving 8 bases between. Germline CDR1 and CDR2: SGHNT and YYREEE (reference sequence). The CDR3 is 14 residues long.